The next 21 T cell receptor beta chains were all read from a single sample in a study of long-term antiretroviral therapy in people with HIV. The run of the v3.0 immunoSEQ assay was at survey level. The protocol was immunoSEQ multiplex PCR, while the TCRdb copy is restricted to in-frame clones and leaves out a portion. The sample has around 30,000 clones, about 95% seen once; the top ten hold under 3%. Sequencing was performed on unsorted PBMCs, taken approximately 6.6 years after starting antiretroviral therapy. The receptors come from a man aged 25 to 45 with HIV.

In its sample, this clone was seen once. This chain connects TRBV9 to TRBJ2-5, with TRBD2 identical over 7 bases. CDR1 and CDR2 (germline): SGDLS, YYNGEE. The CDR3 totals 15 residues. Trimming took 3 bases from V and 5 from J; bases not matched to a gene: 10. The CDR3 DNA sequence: TGTGCCAGCAGCGCCAGCGGGGTTGGAGCGGAGACCCAGTACTTC. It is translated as CASSASGVGAETQYF.

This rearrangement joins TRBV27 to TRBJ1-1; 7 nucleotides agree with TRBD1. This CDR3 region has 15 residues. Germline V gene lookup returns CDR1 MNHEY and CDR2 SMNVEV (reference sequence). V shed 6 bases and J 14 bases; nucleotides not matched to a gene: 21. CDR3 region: CASSLGPGDSGLVFF. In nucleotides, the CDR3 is TGTGCCAGCAGCCTAGGGCCAGGGGACAGCGGGTTGGTGTTCTTT.

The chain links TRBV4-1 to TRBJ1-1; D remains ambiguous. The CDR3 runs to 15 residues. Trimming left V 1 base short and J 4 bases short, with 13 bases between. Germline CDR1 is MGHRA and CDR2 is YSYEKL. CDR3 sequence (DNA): TGCGCCAGCAGCCAAGTTGGATCCAGAGTCACTGAAGCTTTCTTT. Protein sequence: CASSQVGSRVTEAFF.

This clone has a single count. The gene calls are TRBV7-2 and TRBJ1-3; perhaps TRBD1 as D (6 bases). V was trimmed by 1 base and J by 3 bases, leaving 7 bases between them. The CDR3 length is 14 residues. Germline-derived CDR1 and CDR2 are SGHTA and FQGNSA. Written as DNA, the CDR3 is TGTGCCAGCAGCTTAGTACAGGGTGGAAACACCATATATTTT. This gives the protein CASSLVQGGNTIYF.

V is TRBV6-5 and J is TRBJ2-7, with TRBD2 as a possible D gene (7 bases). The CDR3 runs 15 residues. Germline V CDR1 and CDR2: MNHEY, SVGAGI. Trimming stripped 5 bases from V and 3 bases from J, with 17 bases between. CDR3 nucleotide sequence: TGTGCCAGCAGTCAAGGGGGGGGATGGGGCTACGAGCAGTACTTC. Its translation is CASSQGGGWGYEQYF.

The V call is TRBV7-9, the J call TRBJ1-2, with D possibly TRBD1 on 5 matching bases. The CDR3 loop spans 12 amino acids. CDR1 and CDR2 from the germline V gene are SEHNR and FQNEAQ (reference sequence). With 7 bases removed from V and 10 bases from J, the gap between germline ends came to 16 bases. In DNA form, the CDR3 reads TGTGCCAGCACCCTCGCAGGGAGGGACTACACCTTC. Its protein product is CASTLAGRDYTF.

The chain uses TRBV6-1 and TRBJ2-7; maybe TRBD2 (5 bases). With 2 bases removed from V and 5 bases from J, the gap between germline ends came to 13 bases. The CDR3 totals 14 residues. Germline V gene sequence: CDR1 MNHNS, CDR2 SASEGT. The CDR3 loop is CASSEYWRTDEQYF. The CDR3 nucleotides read TGTGCCAGCAGTGAATATTGGAGGACGGACGAGCAGTACTTC.

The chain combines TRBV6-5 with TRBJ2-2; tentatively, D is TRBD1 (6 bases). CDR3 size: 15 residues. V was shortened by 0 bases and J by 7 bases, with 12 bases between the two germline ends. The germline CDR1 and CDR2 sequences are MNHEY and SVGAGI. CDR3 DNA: TGTGCCAGCAGTTACTCAGGGGGTTTGGGCGGGGAGCTGTTTTTT. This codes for CASSYSGGLGGELFF.

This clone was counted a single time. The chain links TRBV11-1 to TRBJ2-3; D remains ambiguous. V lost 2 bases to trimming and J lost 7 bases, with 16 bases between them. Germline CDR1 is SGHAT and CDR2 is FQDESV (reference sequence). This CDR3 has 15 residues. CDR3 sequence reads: CASSLSLDRLNTQYF. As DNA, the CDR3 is TGTGCCAGCAGCTTAAGCCTCGATCGGTTGAATACGCAGTATTTT.

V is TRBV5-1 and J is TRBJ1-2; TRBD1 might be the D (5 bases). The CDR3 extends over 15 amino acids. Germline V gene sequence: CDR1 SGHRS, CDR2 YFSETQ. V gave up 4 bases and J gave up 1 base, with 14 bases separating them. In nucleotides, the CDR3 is TGCGCCAGCAGCCCATCAGGGATGGGTAACTATGGCTACACCTTC. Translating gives CASSPSGMGNYGYTF.

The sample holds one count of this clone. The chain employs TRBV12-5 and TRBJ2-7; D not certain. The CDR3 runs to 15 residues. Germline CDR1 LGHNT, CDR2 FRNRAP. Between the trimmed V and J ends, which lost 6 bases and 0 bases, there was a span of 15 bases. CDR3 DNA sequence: TGTGCTAGTGGAGCCCCAAGGGTTAGCTCCTACGAGCAGTACTTC. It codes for CASGAPRVSSYEQYF. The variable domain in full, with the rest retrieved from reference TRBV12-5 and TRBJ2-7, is DARVTQTPRHKVTEMGQEVTMRCQPILGHNTVFWYRQTMMQGLELLAYFRNRAPLDDSGMPKDRFSAEMPDATLATLKIQPSEPRDSAVYFCASGAPRVSSYEQYFGPGTRLTVT.

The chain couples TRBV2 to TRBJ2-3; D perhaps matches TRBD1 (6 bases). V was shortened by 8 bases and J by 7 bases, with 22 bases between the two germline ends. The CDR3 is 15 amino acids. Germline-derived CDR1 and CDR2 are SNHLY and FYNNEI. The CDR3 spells CASGRGQRVDHTQYF. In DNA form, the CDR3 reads TGTGCCAGCGGAAGGGGACAAAGAGTAGATCATACGCAGTATTTT.

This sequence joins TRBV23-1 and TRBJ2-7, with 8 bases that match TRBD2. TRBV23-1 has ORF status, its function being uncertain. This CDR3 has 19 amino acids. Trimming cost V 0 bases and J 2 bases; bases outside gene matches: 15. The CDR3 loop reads CASSQSDIREGSGAYEQYF. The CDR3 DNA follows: TGCGCCAGCAGTCAATCGGACATTCGGGAGGGATCAGGGGCCTACGAGCAGTACTTC.

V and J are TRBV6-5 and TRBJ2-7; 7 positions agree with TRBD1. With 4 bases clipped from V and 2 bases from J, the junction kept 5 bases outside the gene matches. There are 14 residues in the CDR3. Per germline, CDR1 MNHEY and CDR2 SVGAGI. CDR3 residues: CASSWGTAPYEQYF. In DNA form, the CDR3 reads TGTGCCAGCAGTTGGGGGACAGCCCCCTACGAGCAGTACTTC.

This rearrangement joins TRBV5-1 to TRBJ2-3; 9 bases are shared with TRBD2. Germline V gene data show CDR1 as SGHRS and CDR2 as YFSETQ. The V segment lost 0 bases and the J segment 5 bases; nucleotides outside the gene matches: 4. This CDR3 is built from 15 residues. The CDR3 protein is CASSLAPAGGDTQYF. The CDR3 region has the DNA TGCGCCAGCAGCTTGGCCCCAGCGGGGGGAGATACGCAGTATTTT.

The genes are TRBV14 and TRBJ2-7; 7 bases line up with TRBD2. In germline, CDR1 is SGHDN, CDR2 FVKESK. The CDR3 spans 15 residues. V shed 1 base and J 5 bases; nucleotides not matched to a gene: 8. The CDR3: CASSQGRTSDDEQYF. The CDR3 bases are TGTGCCAGCAGCCAAGGGCGGACTAGTGACGACGAGCAGTACTTC.

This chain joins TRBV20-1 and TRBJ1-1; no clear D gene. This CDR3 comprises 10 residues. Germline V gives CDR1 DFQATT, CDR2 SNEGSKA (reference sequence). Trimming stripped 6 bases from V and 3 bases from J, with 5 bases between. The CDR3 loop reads CSASHTEAFF. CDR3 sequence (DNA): TGCAGTGCAAGCCACACTGAAGCTTTCTTT.

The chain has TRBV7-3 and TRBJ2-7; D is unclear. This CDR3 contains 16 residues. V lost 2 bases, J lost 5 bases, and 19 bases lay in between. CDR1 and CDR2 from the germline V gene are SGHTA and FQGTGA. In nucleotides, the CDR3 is TGTGCCAGCAGCTTATCGGCGACCGCGCCCGCTCACGAGCAGTACTTC. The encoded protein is CASSLSATAPAHEQYF.

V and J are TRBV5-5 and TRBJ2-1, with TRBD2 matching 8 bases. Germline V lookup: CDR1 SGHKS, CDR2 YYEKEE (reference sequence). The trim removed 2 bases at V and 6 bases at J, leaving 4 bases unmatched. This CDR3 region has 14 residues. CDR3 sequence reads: CASSLGAGANEQFF. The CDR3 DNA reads TGTGCCAGCAGCTTAGGAGCGGGGGCCAATGAGCAGTTCTTC.

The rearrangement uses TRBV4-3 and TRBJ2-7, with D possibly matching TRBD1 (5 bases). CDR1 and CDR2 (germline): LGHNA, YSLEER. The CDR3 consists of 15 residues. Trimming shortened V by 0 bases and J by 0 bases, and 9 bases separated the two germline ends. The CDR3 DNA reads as TGCGCCAGCAGCCAAGACGCAGGGCCCTCCTACGAGCAGTACTTC. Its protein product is CASSQDAGPSYEQYF.

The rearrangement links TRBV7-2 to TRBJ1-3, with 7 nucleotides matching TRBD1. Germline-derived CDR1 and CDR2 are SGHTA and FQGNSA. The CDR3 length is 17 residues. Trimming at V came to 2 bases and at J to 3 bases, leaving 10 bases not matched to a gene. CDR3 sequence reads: CASSLPRQGGYGNTIYF. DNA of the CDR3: TGTGCCAGCAGCTTACCGCGGCAGGGGGGATATGGAAACACCATATATTTT.